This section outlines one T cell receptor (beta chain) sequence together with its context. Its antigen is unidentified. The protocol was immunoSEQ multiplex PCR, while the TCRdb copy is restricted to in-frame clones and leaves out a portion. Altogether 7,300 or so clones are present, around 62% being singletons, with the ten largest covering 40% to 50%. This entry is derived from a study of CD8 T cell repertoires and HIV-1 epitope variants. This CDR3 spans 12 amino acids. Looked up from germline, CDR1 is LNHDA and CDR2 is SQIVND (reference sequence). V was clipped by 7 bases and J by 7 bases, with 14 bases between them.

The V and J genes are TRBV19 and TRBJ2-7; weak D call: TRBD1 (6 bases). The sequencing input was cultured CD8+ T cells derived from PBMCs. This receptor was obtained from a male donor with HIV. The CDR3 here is CASTSDQGEQYF. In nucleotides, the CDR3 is TGTGCCAGTACCTCAGACCAGGGGGAGCAGTACTTC.